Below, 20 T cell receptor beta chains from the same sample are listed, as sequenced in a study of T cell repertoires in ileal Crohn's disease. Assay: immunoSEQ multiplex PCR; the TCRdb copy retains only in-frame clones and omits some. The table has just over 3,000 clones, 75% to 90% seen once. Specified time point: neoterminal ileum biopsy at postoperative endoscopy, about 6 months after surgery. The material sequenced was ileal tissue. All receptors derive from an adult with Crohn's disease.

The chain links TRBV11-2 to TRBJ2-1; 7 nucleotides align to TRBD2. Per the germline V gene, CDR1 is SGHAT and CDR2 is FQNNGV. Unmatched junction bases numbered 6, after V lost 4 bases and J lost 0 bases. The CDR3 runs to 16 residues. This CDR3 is CASSSHLAVSYNEQFF. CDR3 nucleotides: TGTGCCAGCAGCTCTCACCTAGCGGTCTCCTACAATGAGCAGTTCTTC.

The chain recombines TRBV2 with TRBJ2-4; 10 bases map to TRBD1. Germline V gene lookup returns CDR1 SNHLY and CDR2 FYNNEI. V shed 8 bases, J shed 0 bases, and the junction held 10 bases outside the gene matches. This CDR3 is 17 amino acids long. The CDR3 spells CASAGTGEVGAKNIQYF. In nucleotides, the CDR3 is TGTGCCAGCGCCGGGACAGGGGAGGTCGGAGCCAAAAACATTCAGTACTTC.

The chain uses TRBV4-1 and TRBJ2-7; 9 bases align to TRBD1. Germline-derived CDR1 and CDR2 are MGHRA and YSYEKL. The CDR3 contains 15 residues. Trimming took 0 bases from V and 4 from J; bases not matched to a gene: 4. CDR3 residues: CASSQDRGTGYEQYF. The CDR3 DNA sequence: TGCGCCAGCAGCCAAGATCGCGGGACAGGGTACGAGCAGTACTTC.

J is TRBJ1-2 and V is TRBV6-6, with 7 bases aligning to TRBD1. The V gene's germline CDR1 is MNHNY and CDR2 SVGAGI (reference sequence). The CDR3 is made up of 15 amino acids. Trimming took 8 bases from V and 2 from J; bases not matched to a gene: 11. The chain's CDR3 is CASGGPGQKNYGYTF. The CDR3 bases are TGTGCCAGCGGGGGTCCGGGACAGAAGAACTATGGCTACACCTTC.

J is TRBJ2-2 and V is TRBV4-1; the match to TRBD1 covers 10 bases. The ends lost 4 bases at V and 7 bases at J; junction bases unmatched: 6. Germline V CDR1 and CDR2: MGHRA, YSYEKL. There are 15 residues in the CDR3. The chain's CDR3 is CASSRGQGTGGELFF. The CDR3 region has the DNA TGCGCCAGCAGCCGGGGACAGGGGACGGGCGGGGAGCTGTTTTTT.

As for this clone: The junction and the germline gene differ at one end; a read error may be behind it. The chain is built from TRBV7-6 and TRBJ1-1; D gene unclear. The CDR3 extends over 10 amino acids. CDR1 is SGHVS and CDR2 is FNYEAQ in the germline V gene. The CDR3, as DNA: TGTGCCAGCAGCTTTCAAGAAGCTTCCTTT. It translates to CASSFQEASF.

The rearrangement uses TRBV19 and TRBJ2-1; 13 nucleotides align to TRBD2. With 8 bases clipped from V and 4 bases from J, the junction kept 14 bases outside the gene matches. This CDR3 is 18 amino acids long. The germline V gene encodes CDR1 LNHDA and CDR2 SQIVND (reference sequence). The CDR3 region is CASPGLAGSREIYNEQFF. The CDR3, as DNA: TGTGCCAGTCCGGGACTAGCGGGATCCCGGGAAATATACAATGAGCAGTTCTTC.

This CDR3 is CASSPRHGQETQYF. CDR3 DNA sequence: TGTGCCAGTAGTCCTCGGCACGGCCAAGAGACCCAGTACTTC. The chain recombines TRBV19 with TRBJ2-5; D is unclear. The V end was cut by 5 bases, the J end by 1 base, with 11 bases between. The CDR3 has 14 amino acids. Germline V gene sequence: CDR1 LNHDA, CDR2 SQIVND (reference sequence). The whole variable domain, remainder taken from reference TRBV19 and TRBJ2-5, is DGGITQSPKYLFRKEGQNVTLSCEQNLNHDAMYWYRQDPGQGLRLIYYSQIVNDFQKGDIAEGYSVSREKKESFPLTVTSAQKNPTAFYLCASSPRHGQETQYFGPGTRLLVL.

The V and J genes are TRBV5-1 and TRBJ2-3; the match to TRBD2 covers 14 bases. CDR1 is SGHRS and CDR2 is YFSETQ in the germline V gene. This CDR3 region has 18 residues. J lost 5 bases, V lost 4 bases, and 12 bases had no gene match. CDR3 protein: CASSLGTSGGQQGDTQYF. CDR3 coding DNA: TGCGCCAGCAGCCTCGGGACTAGCGGGGGTCAACAGGGAGATACGCAGTATTTT. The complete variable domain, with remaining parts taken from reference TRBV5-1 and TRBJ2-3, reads KAGVTQTPRYLIKTRGQQVTLSCSPISGHRSVSWYQQTPGQGLQFLFEYFSETQRNKGNFPGRFSGRQFSNSRSEMNVSTLELGDSALYLCASSLGTSGGQQGDTQYFGPGTRLTVL.

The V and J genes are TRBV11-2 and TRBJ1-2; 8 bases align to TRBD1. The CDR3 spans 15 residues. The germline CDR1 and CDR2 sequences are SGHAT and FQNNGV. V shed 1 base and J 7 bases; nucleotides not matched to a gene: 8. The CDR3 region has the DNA TGTGCCAGCAGCTTAGGACAGGGGATTTTGGGTGGCTACACCTTC. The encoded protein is CASSLGQGILGGYTF. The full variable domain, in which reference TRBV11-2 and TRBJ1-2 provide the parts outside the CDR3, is EAGVAQSPRYKIIEKRQSVAFWCNPISGHATLYWYQQILGQGPKLLIQFQNNGVVDDSQLPKDRFSAERLKGVDSTLKIQPAKLEDSAVYLCASSLGQGILGGYTFGSGTRLTVV.

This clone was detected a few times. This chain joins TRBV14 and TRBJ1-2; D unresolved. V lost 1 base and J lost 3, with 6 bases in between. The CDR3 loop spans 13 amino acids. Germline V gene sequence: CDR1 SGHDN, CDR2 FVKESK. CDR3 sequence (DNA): TGTGCCAGCAGCCAAGCTTGGGACTATGGCTACACCTTC. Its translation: CASSQAWDYGYTF.

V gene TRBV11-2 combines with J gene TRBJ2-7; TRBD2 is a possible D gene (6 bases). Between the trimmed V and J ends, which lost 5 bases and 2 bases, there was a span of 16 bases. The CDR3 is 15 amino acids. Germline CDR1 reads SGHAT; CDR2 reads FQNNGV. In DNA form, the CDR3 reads TGTGCCAGCAGCCCTGGAGGGCCCGACGCCTACGAGCAGTACTTC. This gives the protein CASSPGGPDAYEQYF. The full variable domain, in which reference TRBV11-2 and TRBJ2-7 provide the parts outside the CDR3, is EAGVAQSPRYKIIEKRQSVAFWCNPISGHATLYWYQQILGQGPKLLIQFQNNGVVDDSQLPKDRFSAERLKGVDSTLKIQPAKLEDSAVYLCASSPGGPDAYEQYFGPGTRLTVT.

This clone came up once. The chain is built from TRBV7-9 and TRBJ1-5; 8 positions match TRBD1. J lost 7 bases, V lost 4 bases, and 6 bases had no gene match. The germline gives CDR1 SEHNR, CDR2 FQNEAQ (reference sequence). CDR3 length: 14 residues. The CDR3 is CASSSGQGTQPQHF. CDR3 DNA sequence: TGTGCCAGCAGCTCCGGACAGGGTACCCAGCCCCAGCATTTT.

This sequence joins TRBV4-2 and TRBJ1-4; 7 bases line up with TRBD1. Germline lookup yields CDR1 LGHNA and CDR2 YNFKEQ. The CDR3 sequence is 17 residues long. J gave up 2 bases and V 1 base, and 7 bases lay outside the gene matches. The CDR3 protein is CASSQGGRGTTNEKLFF. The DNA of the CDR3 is TGTGCCAGCAGCCAAGGGGGCAGGGGGACGACTAATGAAAAACTGTTTTTT.

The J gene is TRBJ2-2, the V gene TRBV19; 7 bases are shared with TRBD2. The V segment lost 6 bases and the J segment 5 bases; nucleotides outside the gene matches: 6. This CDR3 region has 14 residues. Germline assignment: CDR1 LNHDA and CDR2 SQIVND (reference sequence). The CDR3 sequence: CASRDGLETGELFF. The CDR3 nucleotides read TGTGCCAGTAGAGACGGACTAGAAACCGGGGAGCTGTTTTTT.

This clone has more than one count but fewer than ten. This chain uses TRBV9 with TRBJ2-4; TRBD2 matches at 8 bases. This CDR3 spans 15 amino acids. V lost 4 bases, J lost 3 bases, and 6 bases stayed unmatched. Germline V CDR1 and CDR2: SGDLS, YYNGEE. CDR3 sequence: CASSNSREDKNIQYF. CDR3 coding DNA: TGTGCCAGCAGCAATTCGCGGGAGGACAAAAACATTCAGTACTTC.

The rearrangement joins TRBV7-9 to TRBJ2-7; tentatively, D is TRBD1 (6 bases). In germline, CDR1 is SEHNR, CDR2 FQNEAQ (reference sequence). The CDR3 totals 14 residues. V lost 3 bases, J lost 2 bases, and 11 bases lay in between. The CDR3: CASSLGARTYEQYF. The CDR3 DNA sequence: TGTGCCAGCAGCTTGGGGGCTCGAACCTACGAGCAGTACTTC.

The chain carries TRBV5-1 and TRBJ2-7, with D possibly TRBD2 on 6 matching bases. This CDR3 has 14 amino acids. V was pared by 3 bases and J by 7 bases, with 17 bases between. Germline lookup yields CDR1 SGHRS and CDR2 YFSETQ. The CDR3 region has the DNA TGCGCCAGCAGCTCGGGACTCGACCTGGGGGAGCAGTACTTC. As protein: CASSSGLDLGEQYF.

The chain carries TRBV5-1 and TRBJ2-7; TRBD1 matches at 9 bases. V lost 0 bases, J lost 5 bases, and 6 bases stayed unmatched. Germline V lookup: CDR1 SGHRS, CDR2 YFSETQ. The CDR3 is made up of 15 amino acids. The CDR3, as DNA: TGCGCCAGCAGCTTGGAACAGGGGGCTTGGGACGAGCAGTACTTC. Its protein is CASSLEQGAWDEQYF.

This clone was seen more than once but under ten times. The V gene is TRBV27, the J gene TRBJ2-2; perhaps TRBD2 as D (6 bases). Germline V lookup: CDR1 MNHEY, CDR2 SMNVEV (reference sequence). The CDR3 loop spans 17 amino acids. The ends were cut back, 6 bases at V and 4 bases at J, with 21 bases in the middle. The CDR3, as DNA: TGTGCCAGCAGCCCCTTGATGGGGGGACTGGGCACCGGGGAGCTGTTTTTT. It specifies CASSPLMGGLGTGELFF.